Listed below are T cell receptor beta chains from one sample, sequenced in a study of T cells after yellow fever vaccination. MiXCR, applied by TCRdb to the 5' RACE reads, yields one record per CDR3 protein. This repertoire shows 100,000 to 150,000 distinct CDR3 sequences, almost 9% found once; its top ten account for 40%. The sequenced sample was CD8+ T cells sorted from PBMCs, obtained on the day of the yellow fever booster vaccination. The receptors come from a young man who received the YFV17D yellow fever vaccine. Each CDR3 is given with its conserved first and last residue. The order of the fields is V gene, CDR3 protein.

v_call: TRBV4-1
cdr3_aa: CASSQRGGPETQYF

v_call: TRBV11-2
cdr3_aa: CASSPAPGLAGGDTQYF

v_call: TRBV4-1
cdr3_aa: CASSHHGEDTEAFF

v_call: TRBV7-2
cdr3_aa: CASSLNRVDQPQHF

v_call: TRBV10-3
cdr3_aa: CAIMGGGPDTQYF

v_call: TRBV6-2/TRBV6-3
cdr3_aa: CASSYGTGRATGELFF

v_call: TRBV11-2
cdr3_aa: CASSSYGGPRDTSYEQYF

v_call: TRBV11-2
cdr3_aa: CASTSTSYEQYF

v_call: TRBV20-1
cdr3_aa: CSANPGQGSPEQYF

v_call: TRBV14
cdr3_aa: CASSHTKSGTQYF

v_call: TRBV30
cdr3_aa: CAWSTRTGPFEAFF

v_call: TRBV4-1
cdr3_aa: CASSHGSPGAETQYF

v_call: TRBV11-2
cdr3_aa: CASSFLIRTGANEQFF

v_call: TRBV5-1
cdr3_aa: CASSLLPSETDTQYF

v_call: TRBV5-1
cdr3_aa: CASSFDREAFF

v_call: TRBV9
cdr3_aa: CASSLHSGTLGSEQFF

v_call: TRBV9
cdr3_aa: CASSERDRGWGYTF

v_call: TRBV20-1
cdr3_aa: CSARDPSGGDNEQFF

v_call: TRBV19
cdr3_aa: CASSPSFGDTQYF

v_call: TRBV30
cdr3_aa: CAWGGEFSNQPQHF

v_call: TRBV7-3
cdr3_aa: CASSETSGAAYNEQFF

v_call: TRBV2
cdr3_aa: CASSVGTGGQDEQFF

v_call: TRBV5-1
cdr3_aa: CASSFAGRTEAFF